This TCR beta chain was captured by sequencing in a study of Ad26.COV2.S vaccination and SARS-CoV-2 variants. V lost 2 bases and J lost 8; bases outside the gene matches: 14. The V gene's germline CDR1 is SGDLS and CDR2 YYNGEE. The CDR3 loop spans 16 amino acids. As to treatment: over 15 received Ad26.COV2.S at low or high dose, single or two shots; 5 received placebo; per-sample allocation not given. Day 63 following the first vaccine or placebo injection was when the samples were taken. The data were produced by immunoSEQ multiplex PCR, yet TCRdb's version contains in-frame clones alone and is incomplete. The sample consists of 500,000 or so clones, 89% of them appearing once.

The rearrangement links TRBV9 to TRBJ2-7; TRBD2 matches at 9 bases. Specimen: peripheral blood, collected in a trial of Ad26.COV2.S vaccine versus placebo. This receptor was obtained from a person between 18 and 65 years old who received the Ad26.COV2.S COVID-19 vaccine or a placebo. CDR3 in amino acids: CASSVPSGTNLFKQYV. CDR3 DNA: TGTGCCAGCAGCGTCCCTAGCGGGACGAACCTGTTTAAGCAGTACGTC.